The clone carrying this T cell receptor beta chain has only one observation. What it recognizes is unknown. This sample is part of a study of yellow fever vaccine responses in identical twins. Germline CDR1 and CDR2: SNHLY and FYNNEI. The CDR3 covers 10 residues. V lost 4 bases to trimming and J lost 6 bases, with 1 base between them. Study-wide results and caveats: Twins reportedly appeared to share part of their vaccine T cell response while keeping part individual.

One entry per CDR3 protein results from TCRdb running MiXCR on the RT-PCR reads. The sample shows roughly 5,700 distinct CDR3 sequences, approximately 80% of them seen only once. The sequences come from T cells from blood (PBMCs), unsorted or a sorted subset (not recorded which), collected before or after yellow fever vaccination (not recorded which). The gene calls are TRBV2 and TRBJ2-1; D not certain. This sequence originates from a woman aged 18-29 years who received the yellow fever vaccine. In DNA, the CDR3 is TGTGCCAGCAGTGCCAATGAGCAGTTCTTC. Protein sequence: CASSANEQFF.